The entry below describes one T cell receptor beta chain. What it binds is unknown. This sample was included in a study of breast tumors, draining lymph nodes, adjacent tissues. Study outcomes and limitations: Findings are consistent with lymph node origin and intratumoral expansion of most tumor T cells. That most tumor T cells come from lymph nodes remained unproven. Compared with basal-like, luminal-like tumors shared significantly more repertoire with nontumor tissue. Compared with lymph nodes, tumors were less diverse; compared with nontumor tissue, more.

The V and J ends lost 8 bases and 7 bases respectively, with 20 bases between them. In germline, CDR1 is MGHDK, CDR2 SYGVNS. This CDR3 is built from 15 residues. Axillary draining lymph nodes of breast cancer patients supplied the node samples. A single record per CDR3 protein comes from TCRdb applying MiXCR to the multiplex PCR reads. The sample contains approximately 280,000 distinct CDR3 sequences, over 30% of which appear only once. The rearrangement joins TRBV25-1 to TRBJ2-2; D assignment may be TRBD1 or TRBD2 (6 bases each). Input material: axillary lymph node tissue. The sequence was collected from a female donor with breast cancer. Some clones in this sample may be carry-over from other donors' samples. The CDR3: CASSPPGGAVGELFF. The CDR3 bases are TGTGCCAGCTCACCACCCGGGGGCGCGGTCGGGGAGCTGTTTTTT.